This TCR beta chain is from a study of T cell responses to AZD1222 COVID-19 vaccine. This table comes from immunoSEQ multiplex PCR, and its TCRdb copy is limited to in-frame clones, with some not included. Of more than 100,000 clones detected, around nine tenths appear once; the ten largest clones hold less than 4.5%. The source is an adult in good health. Material: peripheral blood, obtained on day 0 of AZD1222 vaccination.

The CDR3 DNA reads TGTGCCAGTAGTGGAGATTACACCGGGGAGCTGTTTTTT. Protein: CASSGDYTGELFF. The V call is TRBV19, the J call TRBJ2-2; the D is unclear. This CDR3 contains 13 residues. The ends were cut back, 5 bases at V and 3 bases at J, with 7 bases in the middle. CDR1 is LNHDA and CDR2 is SQIVND in the germline V gene (reference sequence).